The rows below give T cell receptor beta chains drawn from one sample of a study of blood T cell repertoires in COVID-19. Clones were sequenced by immunoSEQ multiplex PCR, and TCRdb holds only the in-frame ones, with some missing. The sample records 120,000 to 150,000 clones, 85% being singletons. Source material: peripheral blood. These receptor sequences come from a woman in her forties with active or convalescent COVID-19. CDR3s include the opening cysteine and the closing phenylalanine or tryptophan. The D gene is left open where the match is weak. Not every row has a clone size; where given, it reads once, few, many or a size class.

TRBJ2-7 . . TRBV5-1 CASSLVVSPYEQYF TGCGCCAGCAGCTTGGTAGTTTCCCCCTACGAGCAGTACTTC
TRBJ1-1 . . TRBV2 CASTPTLTGLTEAFF TGTGCCAGCACACCTACCCTGACAGGCCTAACTGAAGCTTTCTTT
TRBJ1-6 . . TRBV9 CASSPRQVLGSPLHF TGTGCCAGCAGCCCCCGACAGGTTCTGGGTTCACCCCTCCACTTT
TRBJ1-5 . . TRBV28 CASSPPIPGSNQPQHF TGTGCCAGCAGTCCACCCATTCCCGGTAGCAATCAGCCCCAGCATTTT
TRBJ1-1 few . TRBV5-1 CASSSTGLNTEAFF TGCGCCAGCAGCTCAACAGGGTTGAACACTGAAGCTTTCTTT
TRBJ2-7 once . TRBV14 CASSQVRVTGNWGLGYEQYF TGTGCCAGCAGCCAAGTCCGGGTGACAGGTAATTGGGGGTTGGGCTACGAGCAGTACTTC
TRBJ2-1 . . TRBV9 CASSAPGKTGSYNEQFF TGTGCCAGCAGCGCCCCGGGGAAGACAGGCTCCTACAATGAGCAGTTCTTC
TRBJ2-7 once TRBD2 TRBV9 CASSATGTSGYEQYF TGTGCCAGCAGCGCCACCGGGACTAGCGGCTACGAGCAGTACTTC
TRBJ2-7 . TRBD1 TRBV10-3 CAISEPGTGGLYEQYF TGTGCCATCAGTGAGCCAGGGACAGGGGGGTTGTACGAGCAGTACTTC
TRBJ1-1 . TRBD1 TRBV28 CASSDPGTGGTEAFF TGTGCCAGCAGTGACCCCGGGACAGGGGGGACTGAAGCTTTCTTT
TRBJ1-6 . . TRBV7-2 CASSLEYNSPLHF TGTGCCAGCAGCCTGGAGTATAATTCACCCCTCCACTTT
TRBJ2-3 . TRBD1 TRBV19 CASNRGIGHTDTQYF TGTGCCAGCAACAGGGGGATAGGACACACAGATACGCAGTATTTT
TRBJ2-3 . . TRBV7-6 CASSLEWQGPDTQYF TGTGCCAGCAGCTTAGAATGGCAGGGCCCAGATACGCAGTATTTT
TRBJ1-1 . TRBD1 TRBV14 CASSRYRGRTEAFF TGTGCCAGCAGCCGATACAGGGGGCGGACTGAAGCTTTCTTT
TRBJ2-2 . TRBD2 TRBV5-1 CASSTGRGWNTGELFF TGCGCCAGCAGCACTGGGAGGGGCTGGAACACCGGGGAGCTGTTTTTT
TRBJ1-1 few . TRBV11-2 CASSLEQGISEAFF TGTGCCAGCAGCTTAGAACAGGGAATCTCTGAAGCTTTCTTT
TRBJ1-3 once . TRBV5-6 CASSSGGTFSGNTIYF TGTGCCAGCAGCTCCGGGGGGACCTTCTCTGGAAACACCATATATTTT
TRBJ1-6 . TRBD1 TRBV4-3 CASSQDRTGTGSSPLHF TGCGCCAGCAGCCAAGATCGGACCGGGACAGGATCTTCACCCCTCCACTTT
TRBJ1-2 . . TRBV5-1 CASSEASPNYGYTF TGCGCCAGCAGCGAGGCCAGCCCTAACTATGGCTACACCTTC
TRBJ1-1 . TRBD1 TRBV27 CASRDRGRYVMNTEAFF TGTGCCAGCAGGGACAGGGGCCGATACGTTATGAACACTGAAGCTTTCTTT
TRBJ1-2 once TRBD1 TRBV4-1 CASSHRTGEGYTF TGCGCCAGCAGCCACCGGACAGGGGAAGGCTACACCTTC
TRBJ1-2 . TRBD1 TRBV27 CASRWRDRPYGYTF TGTGCCAGCAGATGGAGGGACAGACCCTATGGCTACACCTTC